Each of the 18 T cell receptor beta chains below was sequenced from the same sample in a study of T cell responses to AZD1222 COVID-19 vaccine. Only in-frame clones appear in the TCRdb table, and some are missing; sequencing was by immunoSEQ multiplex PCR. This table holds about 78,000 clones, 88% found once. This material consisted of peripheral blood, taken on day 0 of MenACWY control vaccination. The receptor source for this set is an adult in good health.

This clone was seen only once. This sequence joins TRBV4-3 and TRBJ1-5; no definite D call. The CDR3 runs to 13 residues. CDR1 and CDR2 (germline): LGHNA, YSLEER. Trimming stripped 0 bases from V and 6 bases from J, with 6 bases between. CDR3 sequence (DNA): TGCGCCAGCAGCCAAGATTTAGGTCAGCCCCAGCATTTT. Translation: CASSQDLGQPQHF.

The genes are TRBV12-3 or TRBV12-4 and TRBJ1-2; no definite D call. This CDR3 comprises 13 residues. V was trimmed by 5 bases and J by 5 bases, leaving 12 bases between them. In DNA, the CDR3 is TGTGCCAGCAGTGTGGACGGATTTTATGGCTACACCTTC. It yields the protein CASSVDGFYGYTF.

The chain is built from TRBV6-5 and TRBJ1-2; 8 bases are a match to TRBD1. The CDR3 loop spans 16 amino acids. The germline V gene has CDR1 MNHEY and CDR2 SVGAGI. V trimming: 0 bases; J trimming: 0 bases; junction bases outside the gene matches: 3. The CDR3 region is CASSYSYRGANYGYTF. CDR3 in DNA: TGTGCCAGCAGTTACTCGTACAGGGGGGCTAACTATGGCTACACCTTC.

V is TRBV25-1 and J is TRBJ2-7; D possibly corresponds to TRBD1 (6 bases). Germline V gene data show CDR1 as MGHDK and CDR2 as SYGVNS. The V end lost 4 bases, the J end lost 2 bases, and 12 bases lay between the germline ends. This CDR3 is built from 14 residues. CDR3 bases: TGTGCCAGCAGTGGCGATAGGGACACCTACGAGCAGTACTTC. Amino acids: CASSGDRDTYEQYF.

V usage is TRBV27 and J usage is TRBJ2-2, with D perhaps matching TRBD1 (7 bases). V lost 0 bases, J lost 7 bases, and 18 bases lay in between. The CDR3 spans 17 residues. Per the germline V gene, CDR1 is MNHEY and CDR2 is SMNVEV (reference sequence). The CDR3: CASSLSLSHRGGGELFF. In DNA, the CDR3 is TGTGCCAGCAGTTTATCCCTCTCTCACAGGGGAGGCGGGGAGCTGTTTTTT.

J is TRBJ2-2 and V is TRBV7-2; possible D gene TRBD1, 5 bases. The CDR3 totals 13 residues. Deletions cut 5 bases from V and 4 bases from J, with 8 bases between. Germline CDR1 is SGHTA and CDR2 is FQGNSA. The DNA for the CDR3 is TGTGCCAGCAGCCAGGGATTCACCGGGGAGCTGTTTTTT. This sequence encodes CASSQGFTGELFF.

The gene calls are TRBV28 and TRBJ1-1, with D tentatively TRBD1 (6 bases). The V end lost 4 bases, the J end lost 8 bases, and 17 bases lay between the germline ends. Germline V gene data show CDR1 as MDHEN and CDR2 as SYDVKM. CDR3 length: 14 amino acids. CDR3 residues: CASSSLQIRGEAFF. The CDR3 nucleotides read TGTGCCAGCAGTTCCCTACAAATCAGGGGCGAAGCTTTCTTT. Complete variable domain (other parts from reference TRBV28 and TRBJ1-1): DVKVTQSSRYLVKRTGEKVFLECVQDMDHENMFWYRQDPGLGLRLIYFSYDVKMKEKGDIPEGYSVSREKKERFSLILESASTNQTSMYLCASSSLQIRGEAFFGQGTRLTVV.

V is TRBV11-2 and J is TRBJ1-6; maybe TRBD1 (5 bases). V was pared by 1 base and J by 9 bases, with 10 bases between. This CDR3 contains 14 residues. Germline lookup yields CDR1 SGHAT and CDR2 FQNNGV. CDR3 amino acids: CASSLGGVGSPLHF. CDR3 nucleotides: TGTGCCAGCAGCTTAGGGGGGGTCGGTTCACCCCTCCACTTT.

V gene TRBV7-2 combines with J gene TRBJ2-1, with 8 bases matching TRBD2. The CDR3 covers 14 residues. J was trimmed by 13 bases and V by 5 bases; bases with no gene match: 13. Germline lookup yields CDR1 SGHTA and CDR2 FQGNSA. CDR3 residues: CASSLDWTSPPQFF. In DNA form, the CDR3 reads TGTGCCAGCAGCCTAGATTGGACTAGCCCTCCTCAGTTCTTC.

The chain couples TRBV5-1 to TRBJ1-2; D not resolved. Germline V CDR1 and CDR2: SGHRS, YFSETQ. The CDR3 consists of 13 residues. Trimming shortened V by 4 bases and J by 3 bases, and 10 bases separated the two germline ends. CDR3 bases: TGCGCCAGCAGCCCGGGCGCTTACTATGGCTACACCTTC. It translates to CASSPGAYYGYTF.

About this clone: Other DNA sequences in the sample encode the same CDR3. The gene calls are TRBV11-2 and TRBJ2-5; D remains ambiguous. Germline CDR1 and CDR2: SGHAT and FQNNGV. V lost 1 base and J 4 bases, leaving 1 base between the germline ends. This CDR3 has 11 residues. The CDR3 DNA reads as TGTGCCAGCAGCTTAGTAGAGACCCAGTACTTC. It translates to CASSLVETQYF.

For the CDR3, the DNA is TGTGCCAGTGCGGGGGGGCCCCCAGATACGCAGTATTTT. As protein: CASAGGPPDTQYF. The rearrangement uses TRBV9 and TRBJ2-3; 9 nucleotides align to TRBD2. The CDR3 has 13 amino acids. V lost 8 bases and J lost 4; bases outside the gene matches: 5. CDR1 and CDR2 (germline): SGDLS, YYNGEE.

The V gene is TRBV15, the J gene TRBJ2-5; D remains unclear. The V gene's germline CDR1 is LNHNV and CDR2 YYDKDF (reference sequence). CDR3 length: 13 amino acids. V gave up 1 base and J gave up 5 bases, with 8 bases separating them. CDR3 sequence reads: CATSRGVSETQYF. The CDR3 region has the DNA TGTGCCACCAGCAGAGGGGTATCGGAGACCCAGTACTTC.

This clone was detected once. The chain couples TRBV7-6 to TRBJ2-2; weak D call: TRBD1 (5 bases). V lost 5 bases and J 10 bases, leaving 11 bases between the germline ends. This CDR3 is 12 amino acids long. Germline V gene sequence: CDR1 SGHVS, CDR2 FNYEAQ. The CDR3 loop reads CASSQDRSELFF. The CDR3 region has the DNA TGTGCCAGCAGCCAAGACAGATCGGAGCTGTTTTTT.

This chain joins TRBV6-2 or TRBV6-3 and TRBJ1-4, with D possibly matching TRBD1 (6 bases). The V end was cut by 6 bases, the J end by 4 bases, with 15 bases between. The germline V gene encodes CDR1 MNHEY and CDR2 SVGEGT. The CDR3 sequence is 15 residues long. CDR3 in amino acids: CASSPGQFFNEKLFF. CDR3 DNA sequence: TGTGCCAGCAGCCCCGGACAGTTTTTTAATGAAAAACTGTTTTTT.

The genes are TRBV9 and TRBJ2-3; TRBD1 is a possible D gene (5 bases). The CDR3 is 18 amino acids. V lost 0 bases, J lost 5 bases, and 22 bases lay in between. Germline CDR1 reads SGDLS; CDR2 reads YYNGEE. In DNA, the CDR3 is TGTGCCAGCAGCGTAGATCCCACAGGTAAAGAGGTCGGAGATACGCAGTATTTT. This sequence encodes CASSVDPTGKEVGDTQYF.

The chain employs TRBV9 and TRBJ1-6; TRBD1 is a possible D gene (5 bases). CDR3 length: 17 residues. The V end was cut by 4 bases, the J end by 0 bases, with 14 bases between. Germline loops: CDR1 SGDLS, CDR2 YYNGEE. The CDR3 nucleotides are TGTGCCAGCAGCTCCGGGAGCGGGGCCTCCTATAATTCACCCCTCCACTTT. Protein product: CASSSGSGASYNSPLHF.

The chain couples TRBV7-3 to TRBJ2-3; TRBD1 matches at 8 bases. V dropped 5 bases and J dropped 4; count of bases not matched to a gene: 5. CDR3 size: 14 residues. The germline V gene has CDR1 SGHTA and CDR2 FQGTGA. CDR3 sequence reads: CASSRTGNADTQYF. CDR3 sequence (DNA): TGTGCCAGCAGCCGGACAGGGAACGCAGATACGCAGTATTTT.